This TCR beta chain was sequenced in a study of blood T cell repertoires in COVID-19. Study-wide context: Sample material is recorded as cDNA or gDNA derived from T cells, B-cell-depleted T cells, or PBMCs.

Produced via immunoSEQ multiplex PCR; TCRdb's table is partial and in-frame only. The data contain about 250,000 clones, about 85% of them singletons. This CDR3 is built from 15 residues. Trimming cost V 2 bases and J 10 bases; bases outside gene matches: 8. Germline V gene lookup returns CDR1 MNHEY and CDR2 SVGAGI. This receptor was obtained from a woman aged 45-59 years who had recovered from COVID-19. Sequences were obtained from PBMCs or T cells enriched from blood (not recorded which). This rearrangement joins TRBV6-5 to TRBJ1-2; 12 bases fit TRBD1. The CDR3 DNA reads as TGTGCCAGCAGTTACCAGACGGGACAGGGGGCCGCCTACACCTTC. It is translated as CASSYQTGQGAAYTF.